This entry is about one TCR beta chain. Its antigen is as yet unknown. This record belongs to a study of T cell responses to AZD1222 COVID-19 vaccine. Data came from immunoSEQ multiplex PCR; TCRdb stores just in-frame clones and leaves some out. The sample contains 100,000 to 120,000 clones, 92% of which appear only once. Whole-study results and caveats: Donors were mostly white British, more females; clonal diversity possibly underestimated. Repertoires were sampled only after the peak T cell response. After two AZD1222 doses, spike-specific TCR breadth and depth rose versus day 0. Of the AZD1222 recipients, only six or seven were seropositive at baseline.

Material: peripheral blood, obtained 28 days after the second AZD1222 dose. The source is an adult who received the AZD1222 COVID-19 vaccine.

The CDR3, as DNA: TGTGCCAGTACCGGGACAGGGTATCCTGAAGCTTTCTTT. Encoded protein: CASTGTGYPEAFF. This chain connects TRBV6-5 to TRBJ1-1; 9 bases match TRBD1. The CDR3 is 13 residues long. V gave up 9 bases and J gave up 6 bases; unmatched junction bases: 8. Looked up from germline, CDR1 is MNHEY and CDR2 is SVGAGI.